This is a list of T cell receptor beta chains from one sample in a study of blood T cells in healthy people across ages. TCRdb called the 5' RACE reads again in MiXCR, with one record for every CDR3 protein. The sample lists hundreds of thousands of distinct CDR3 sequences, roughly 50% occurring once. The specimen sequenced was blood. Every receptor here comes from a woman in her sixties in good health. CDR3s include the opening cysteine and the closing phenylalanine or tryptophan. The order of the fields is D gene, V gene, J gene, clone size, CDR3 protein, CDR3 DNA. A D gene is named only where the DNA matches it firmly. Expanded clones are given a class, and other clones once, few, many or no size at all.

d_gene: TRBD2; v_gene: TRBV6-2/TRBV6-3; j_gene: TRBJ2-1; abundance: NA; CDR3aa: CASSSIRPGLGSNEQFF; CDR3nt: TGTGCCAGCAGTTCCATTCGACCGGGACTAGGTTCGAATGAGCAGTTCTTC
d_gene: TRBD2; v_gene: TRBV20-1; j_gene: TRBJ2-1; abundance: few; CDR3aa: CSVTSGSLHEQFF; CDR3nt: TGCAGTGTTACTAGCGGGAGTTTACATGAGCAGTTCTTC
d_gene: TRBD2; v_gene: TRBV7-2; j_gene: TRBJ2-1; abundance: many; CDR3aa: CASSRTSGYNEQFF; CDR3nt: TGTGCCAGCAGCCGGACTAGCGGTTACAATGAGCAGTTCTTC
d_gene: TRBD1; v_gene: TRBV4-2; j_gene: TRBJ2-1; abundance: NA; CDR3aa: CASSQPTAGTAHNEQFF; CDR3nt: TGTGCCAGCAGCCAACCTACAGCCGGGACAGCTCACAATGAGCAGTTCTTC
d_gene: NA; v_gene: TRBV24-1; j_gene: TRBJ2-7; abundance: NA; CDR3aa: CATSGASSYNEQYF; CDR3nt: TGTGCCACCAGTGGTGCGAGCTCCTACAATGAGCAGTACTTC
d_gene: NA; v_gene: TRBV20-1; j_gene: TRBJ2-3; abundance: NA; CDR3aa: CSAEGGITTDTQYF; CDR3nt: TGCAGTGCTGAGGGGGGTATTACCACAGATACGCAGTATTTT
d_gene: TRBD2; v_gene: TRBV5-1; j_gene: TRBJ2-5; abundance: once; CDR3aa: CASSFGTSRETQYF; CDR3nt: TGCGCCAGCAGTTTTGGGACTAGCCGGGAGACCCAGTACTTC
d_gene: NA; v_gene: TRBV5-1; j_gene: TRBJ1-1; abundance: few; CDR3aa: CASSWGRDTEAFF; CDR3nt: TGCGCCAGCAGCTGGGGGAGGGACACTGAAGCTTTCTTT
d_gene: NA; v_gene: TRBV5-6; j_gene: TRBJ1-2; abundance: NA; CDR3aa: CASSLRLRGGYTF; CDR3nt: TGTGCCAGCAGCTTGAGATTGAGGGGTGGCTACACCTTC
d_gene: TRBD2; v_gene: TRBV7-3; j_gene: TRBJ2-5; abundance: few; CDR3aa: CASSRTSGQQETQYF; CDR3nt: TGTGCCAGCAGCCGGACTAGCGGGCAGCAAGAGACCCAGTACTTC
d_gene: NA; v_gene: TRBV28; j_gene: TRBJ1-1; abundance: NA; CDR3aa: CASSTGYNTEAFF; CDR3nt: TGTGCCAGCAGTACAGGGTACAACACTGAAGCTTTCTTT
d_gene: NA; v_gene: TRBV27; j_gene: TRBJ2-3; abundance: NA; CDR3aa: CASSSRRFTDTQYF; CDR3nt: TGTGCCAGCAGCTCCCGGCGGTTCACAGATACGCAGTATTTT
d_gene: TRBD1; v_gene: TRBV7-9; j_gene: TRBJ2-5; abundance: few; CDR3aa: CASSYFLDRAQETQYF; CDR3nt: TGTGCCAGCAGCTACTTTCTGGACAGGGCCCAAGAGACCCAGTACTTC
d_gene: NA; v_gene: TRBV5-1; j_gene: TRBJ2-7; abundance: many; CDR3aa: CASSQGSSYEQYF; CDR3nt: TGTGCCAGCAGCCAGGGGAGCTCCTACGAGCAGTACTTC
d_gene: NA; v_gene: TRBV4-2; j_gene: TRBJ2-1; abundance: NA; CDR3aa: CASSQDYGNEQFF; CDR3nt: TGTGCCAGCAGCCAAGATTACGGGAATGAGCAGTTCTTC
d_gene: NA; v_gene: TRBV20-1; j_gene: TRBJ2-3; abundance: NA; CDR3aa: CSAEGKTGANTDTQYF; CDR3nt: TGCAGTGCGGAGGGGAAAACGGGAGCGAATACAGATACGCAGTATTTT
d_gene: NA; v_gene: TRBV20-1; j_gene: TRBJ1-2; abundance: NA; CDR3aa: CSAMRLGDSNYGYTF; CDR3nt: TGCAGTGCCATGCGGCTAGGGGACTCTAACTATGGCTACACCTTC
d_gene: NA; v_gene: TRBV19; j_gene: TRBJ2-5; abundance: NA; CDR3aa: CASSIQGIGGTQYF; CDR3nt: TGTGCCAGTAGTATACAAGGGATCGGAGGGACCCAGTACTTC
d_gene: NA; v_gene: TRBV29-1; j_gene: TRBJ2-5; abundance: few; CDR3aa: CSVSPRNNEQYF; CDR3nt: TGCAGCGTCTCCCCGAGGAACAATGAGCAGTACTTC
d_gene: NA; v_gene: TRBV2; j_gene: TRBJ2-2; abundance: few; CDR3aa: CASTPRDTGELFF; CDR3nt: TGTGCCAGCACCCCGAGAGACACCGGGGAGCTGTTTTTT
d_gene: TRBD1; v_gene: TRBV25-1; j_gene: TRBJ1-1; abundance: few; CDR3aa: CASSESGGYGTGEAFF; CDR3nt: TGTGCCAGCAGTGAATCCGGAGGATACGGGACAGGTGAAGCTTTCTTT
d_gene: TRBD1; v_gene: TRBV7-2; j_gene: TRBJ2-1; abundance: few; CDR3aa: CASSVTGGRGNEQFF; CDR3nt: TGTGCCAGCAGCGTAACAGGGGGCCGGGGCAATGAGCAGTTCTTC
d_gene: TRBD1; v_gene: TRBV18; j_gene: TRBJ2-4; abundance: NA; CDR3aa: CASSPPLGQGYEQCF; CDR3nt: TGTGCCAGCTCACCACCTCTAGGACAGGGTTACGAGCAGTGCTTC
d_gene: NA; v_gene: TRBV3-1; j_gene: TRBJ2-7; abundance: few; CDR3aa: CASSQGWRGTYEQYF; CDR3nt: TGTGCCAGCAGCCAAGGTTGGAGGGGTACCTACGAGCAGTACTTC
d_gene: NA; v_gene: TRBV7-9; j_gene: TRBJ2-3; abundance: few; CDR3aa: CASSSLPGVGTDTQYF; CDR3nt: TGTGCCAGCAGCTCCCTTCCGGGTGTGGGCACAGATACGCAGTATTTT
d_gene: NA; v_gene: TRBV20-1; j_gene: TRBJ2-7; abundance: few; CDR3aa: CSAPGEYTSYEQYF; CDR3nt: TGCAGTGCTCCAGGGGAGTACACCTCCTACGAGCAGTACTTC
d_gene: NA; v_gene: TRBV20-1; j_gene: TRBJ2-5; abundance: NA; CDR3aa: CSARDRGRSETQYF; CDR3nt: TGCAGTGCTAGAGATCGAGGGAGGAGCGAGACCCAGTACTTC
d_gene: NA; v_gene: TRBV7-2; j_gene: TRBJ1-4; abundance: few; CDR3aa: CASSPNFWDLALFF; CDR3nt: TGTGCCAGCAGCCCCAATTTTTGGGATCTGGCGCTGTTTTTT
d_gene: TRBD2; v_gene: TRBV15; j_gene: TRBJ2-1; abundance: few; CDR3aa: CATSGRTSGGNEQFF; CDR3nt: TGTGCCACCAGCGGACGGACTAGCGGAGGAAATGAGCAGTTCTTC
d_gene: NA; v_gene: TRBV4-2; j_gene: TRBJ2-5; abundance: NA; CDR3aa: CASSHSVGDSEETQYF; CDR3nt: TGTGCCAGCAGCCACTCCGTCGGGGACTCGGAAGAGACCCAGTACTTC
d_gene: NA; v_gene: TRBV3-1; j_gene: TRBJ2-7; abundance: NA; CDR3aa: CATGGTNNEQYF; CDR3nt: TGTGCCACTGGGGGGACCAACAATGAGCAGTACTTC
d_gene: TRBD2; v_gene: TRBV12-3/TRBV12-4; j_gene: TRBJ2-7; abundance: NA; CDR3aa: CASSFGLADHEQYF; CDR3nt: TGTGCCAGCAGTTTTGGACTAGCGGACCACGAGCAGTACTTC
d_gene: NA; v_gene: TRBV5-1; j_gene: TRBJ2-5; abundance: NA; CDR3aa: CASSLDTVGETQYF; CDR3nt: TGCGCCAGCAGCTTGGATACCGTCGGGGAGACCCAGTACTTC
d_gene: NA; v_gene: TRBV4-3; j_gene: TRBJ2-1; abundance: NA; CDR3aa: CAGSQVGGRAYNEQFF; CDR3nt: TGCGCCGGCAGCCAAGTGGGGGGAAGGGCCTACAATGAGCAGTTCTTC
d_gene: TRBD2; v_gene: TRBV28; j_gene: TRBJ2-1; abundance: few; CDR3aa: CASTRGGNNEQFF; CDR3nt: TGTGCCAGCACCCGCGGGGGGAACAATGAGCAGTTCTTC
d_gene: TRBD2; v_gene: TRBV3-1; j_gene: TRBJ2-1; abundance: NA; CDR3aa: CASRVLAGESNEQFF; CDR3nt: TGTGCCAGCAGGGTACTAGCGGGAGAGTCGAATGAGCAGTTCTTC
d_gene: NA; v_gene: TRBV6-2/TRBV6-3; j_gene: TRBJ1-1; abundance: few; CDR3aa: CASSYSQLAFF; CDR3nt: TGTGCCAGCAGTTACTCTCAGCTGGCTTTCTTT
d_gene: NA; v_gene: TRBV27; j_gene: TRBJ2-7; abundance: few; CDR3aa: CASSPSGGLYNEQYF; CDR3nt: TGTGCCAGCAGTCCTTCAGGCGGGCTCTACAATGAGCAGTACTTC
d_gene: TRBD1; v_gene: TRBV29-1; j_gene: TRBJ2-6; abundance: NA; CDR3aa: CSATGVAGANVLTF; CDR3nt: TGCAGCGCAACAGGGGTAGCTGGGGCCAACGTCCTGACTTTC